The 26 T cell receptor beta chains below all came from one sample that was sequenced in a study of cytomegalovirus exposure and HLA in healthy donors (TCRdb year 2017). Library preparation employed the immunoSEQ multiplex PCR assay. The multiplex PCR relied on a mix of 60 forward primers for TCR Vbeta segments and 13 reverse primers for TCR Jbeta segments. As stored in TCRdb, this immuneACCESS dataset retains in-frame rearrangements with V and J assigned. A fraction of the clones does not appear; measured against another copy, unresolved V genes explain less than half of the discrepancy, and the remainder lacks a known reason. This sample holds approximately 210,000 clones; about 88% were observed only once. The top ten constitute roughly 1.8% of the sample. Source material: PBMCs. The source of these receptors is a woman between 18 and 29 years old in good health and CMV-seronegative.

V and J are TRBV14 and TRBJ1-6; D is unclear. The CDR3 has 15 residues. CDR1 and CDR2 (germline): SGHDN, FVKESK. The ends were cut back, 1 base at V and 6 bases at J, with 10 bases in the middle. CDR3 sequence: CASSQVAGFNSPLHF. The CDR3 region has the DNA TGTGCCAGCAGCCAAGTTGCAGGTTTTAATTCACCCCTCCACTTT.

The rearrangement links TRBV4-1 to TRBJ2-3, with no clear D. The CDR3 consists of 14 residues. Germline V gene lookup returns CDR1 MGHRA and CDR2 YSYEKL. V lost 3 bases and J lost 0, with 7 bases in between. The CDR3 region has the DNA TGCGCCAGCAGCCATATTCTTAGCACAGATACGCAGTATTTT. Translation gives CASSHILSTDTQYF.

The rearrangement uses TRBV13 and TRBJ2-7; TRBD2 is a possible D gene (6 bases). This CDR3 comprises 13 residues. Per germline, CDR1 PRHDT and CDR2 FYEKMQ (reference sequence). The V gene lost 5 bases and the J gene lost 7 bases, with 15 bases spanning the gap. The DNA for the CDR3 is TGTGCCAGCAGCCTCTCGGCGGGATTGGAGCAGTACTTC. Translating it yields CASSLSAGLEQYF.

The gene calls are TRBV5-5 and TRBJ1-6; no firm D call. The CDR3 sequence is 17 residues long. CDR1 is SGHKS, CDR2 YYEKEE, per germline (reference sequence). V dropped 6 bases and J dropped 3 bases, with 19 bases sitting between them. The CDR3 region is CASKWAVESYYNSPLHF. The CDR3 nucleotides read TGTGCCAGCAAGTGGGCCGTGGAAAGCTACTATAATTCACCCCTCCACTTT.

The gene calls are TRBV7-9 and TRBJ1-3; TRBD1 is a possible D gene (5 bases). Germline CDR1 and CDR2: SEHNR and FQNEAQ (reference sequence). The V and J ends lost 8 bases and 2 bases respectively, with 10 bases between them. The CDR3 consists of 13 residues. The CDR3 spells CASQRGAGNTIYF. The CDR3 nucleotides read TGTGCCAGCCAGCGGGGGGCTGGAAACACCATATATTTT.

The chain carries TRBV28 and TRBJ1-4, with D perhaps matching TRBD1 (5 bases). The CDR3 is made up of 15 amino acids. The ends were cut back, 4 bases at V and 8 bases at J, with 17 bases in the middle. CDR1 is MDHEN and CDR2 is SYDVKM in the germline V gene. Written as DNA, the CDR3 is TGTGCCAGCAGTTGGGGGGACCAGGGACGGGAAAAACTGTTTTTT. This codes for CASSWGDQGREKLFF.

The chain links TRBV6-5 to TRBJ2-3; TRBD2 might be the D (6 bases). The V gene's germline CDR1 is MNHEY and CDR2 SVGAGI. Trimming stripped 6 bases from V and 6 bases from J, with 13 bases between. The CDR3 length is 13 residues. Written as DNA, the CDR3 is TGTGCCAGCAGGCCCGGGGGAGCGGATACGCAGTATTTT. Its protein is CASRPGGADTQYF.

The CDR3 loop is CASSLRLEDTQYF. Written as DNA, the CDR3 is TGTGCCAGCAGTCTCCGACTAGAAGATACGCAGTATTTT. The rearrangement links TRBV28 to TRBJ2-3; D is perhaps TRBD2 (6 bases). CDR1 and CDR2 from the germline V gene are MDHEN and SYDVKM. The V end lost 5 bases, the J end lost 5 bases, and 11 bases lay between the germline ends. The CDR3 length is 13 residues.

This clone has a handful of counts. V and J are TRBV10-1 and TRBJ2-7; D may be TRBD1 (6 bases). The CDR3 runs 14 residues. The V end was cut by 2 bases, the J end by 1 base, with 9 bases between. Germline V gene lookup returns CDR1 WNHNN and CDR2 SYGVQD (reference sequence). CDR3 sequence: CASSEVQGSYEQYF. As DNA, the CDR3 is TGCGCCAGCAGTGAGGTCCAGGGGTCCTACGAGCAGTACTTC.

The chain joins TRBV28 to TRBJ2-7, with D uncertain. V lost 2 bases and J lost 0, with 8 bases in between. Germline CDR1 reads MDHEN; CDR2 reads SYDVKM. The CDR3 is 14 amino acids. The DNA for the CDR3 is TGTGCCAGCAGTTTAGGCAGGCCCTCCTACGAGCAGTACTTC. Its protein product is CASSLGRPSYEQYF.

CDR3 sequence reads: CASSVEPIPYEQYF. In nucleotides, the CDR3 is TGCGCCAGCAGCGTGGAGCCCATTCCCTACGAGCAGTACTTC. V is TRBV5-1 and J is TRBJ2-7; no clear D gene. The CDR3 consists of 14 residues. Germline V gene data show CDR1 as SGHRS and CDR2 as YFSETQ. Trimming cost V 4 bases and J 2 bases, with 13 bases left between them.

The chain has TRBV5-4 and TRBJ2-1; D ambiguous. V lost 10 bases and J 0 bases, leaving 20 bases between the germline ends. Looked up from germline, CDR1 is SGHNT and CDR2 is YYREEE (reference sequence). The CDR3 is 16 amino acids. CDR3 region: CARIKWWADSYNEQFF. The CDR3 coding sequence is TGTGCCCGCATTAAATGGTGGGCTGACTCCTACAATGAGCAGTTCTTC.

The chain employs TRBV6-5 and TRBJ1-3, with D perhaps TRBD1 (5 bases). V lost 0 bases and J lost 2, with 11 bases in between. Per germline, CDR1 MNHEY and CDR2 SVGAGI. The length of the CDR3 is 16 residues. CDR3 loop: CASSYSGGTAGNTIYF. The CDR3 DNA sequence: TGTGCCAGCAGTTACTCGGGGGGAACTGCTGGAAACACCATATATTTT.

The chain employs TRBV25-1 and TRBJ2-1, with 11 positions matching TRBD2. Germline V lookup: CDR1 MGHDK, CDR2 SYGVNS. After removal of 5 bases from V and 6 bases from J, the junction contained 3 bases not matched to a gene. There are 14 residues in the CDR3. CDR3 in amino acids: CASSLAGGFNEQFF. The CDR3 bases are TGTGCCAGCAGTTTAGCGGGGGGGTTCAATGAGCAGTTCTTC. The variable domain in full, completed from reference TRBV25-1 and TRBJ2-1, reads EADIYQTPRYLVIGTGKKITLECSQTMGHDKMYWYQQDPGMELHLIHYSYGVNSTEKGDLSSESTVSRIRTEHFPLTLESARPSHTSQYLCASSLAGGFNEQFFGPGTRLTVL.

This CDR3 is CASSEWGGNQPQHF. CDR3 coding DNA: TGTGCCAGCAGTGAATGGGGAGGCAATCAGCCCCAGCATTTT. V is TRBV6-1 and J is TRBJ1-5; unclear D gene. Germline V gives CDR1 MNHNS, CDR2 SASEGT. V was trimmed by 2 bases and J by 2 bases, leaving 7 bases between them. The CDR3 consists of 14 residues.

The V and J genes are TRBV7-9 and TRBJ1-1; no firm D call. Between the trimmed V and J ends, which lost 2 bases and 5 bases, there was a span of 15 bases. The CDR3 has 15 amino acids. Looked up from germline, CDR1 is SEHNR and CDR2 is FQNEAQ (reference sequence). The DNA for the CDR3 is TGTGCCAGCAGCTTAAATTTGGGTGGAGGAACTGAAGCTTTCTTT. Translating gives CASSLNLGGGTEAFF. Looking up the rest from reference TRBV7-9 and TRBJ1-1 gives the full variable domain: DTGVSQNPRHKITKRGQNVTFRCDPISEHNRLYWYRQTLGQGPEFLTYFQNEAQLEKSRLLSDRFSAERPKGSFSTLEIQRTEQGDSAMYLCASSLNLGGGTEAFFGQGTRLTVV.

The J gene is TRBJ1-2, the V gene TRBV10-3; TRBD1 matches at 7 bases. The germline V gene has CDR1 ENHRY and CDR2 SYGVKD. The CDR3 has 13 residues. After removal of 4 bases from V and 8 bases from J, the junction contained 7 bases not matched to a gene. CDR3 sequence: CAISVEGARGYTF. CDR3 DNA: TGTGCCATCAGTGTAGAGGGGGCGAGGGGCTACACCTTC.

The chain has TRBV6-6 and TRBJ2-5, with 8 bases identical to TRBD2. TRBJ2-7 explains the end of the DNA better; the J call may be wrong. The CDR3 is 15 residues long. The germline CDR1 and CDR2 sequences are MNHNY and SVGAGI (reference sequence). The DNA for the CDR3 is TGTGCCAGCAGGGGAGCGGGAGCCCTGAGCGGCGAGCAGTACTTC. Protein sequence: CASRGAGALSGEQYF.

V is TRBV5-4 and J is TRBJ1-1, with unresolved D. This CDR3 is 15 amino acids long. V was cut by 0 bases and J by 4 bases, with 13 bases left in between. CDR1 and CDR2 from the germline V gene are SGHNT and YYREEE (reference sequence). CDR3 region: CASSLEAHSGTEAFF. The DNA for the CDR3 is TGTGCCAGCAGCTTGGAAGCCCACTCGGGCACTGAAGCTTTCTTT.

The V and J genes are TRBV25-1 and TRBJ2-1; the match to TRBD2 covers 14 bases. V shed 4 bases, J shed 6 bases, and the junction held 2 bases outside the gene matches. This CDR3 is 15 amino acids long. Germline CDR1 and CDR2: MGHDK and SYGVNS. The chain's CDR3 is CASSGGLAGGNEQFF. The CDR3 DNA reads TGTGCCAGCAGTGGAGGACTAGCGGGGGGCAATGAGCAGTTCTTC.

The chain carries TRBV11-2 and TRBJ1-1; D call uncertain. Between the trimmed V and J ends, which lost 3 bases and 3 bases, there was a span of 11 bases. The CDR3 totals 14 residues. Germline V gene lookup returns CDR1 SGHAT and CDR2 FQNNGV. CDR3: CASSLDYLYTEAFF. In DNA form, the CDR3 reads TGTGCCAGCAGCTTGGACTACCTGTACACTGAAGCTTTCTTT.

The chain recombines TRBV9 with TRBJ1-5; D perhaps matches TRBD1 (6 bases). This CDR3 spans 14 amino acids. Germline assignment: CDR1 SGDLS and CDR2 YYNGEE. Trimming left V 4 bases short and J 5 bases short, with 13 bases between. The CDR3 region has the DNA TGTGCCAGCAGCCCCCTAGGGGGAGATCAGCCCCAGCATTTT. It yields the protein CASSPLGGDQPQHF.

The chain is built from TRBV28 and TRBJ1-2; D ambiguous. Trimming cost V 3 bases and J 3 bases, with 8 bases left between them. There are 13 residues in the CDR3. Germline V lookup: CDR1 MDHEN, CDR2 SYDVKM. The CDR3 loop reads CASSFLSDYGYTF. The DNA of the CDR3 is TGTGCCAGCAGTTTTCTGTCGGACTATGGCTACACCTTC.

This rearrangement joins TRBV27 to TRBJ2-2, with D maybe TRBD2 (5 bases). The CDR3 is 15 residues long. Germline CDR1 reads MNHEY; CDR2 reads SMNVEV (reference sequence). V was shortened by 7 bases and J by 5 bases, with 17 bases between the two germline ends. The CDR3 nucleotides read TGTGCCAGCAACTGGGAACGGTCGGGGACCGGGGAGCTGTTTTTT. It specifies CASNWERSGTGELFF.

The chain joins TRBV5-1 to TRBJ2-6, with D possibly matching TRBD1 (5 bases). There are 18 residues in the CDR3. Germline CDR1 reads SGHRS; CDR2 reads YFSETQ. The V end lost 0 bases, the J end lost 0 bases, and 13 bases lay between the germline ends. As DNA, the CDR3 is TGCGCCAGCAGCTTGGCCGGCAGGGAAAGCTCTGGGGCCAACGTCCTGACTTTC. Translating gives CASSLAGRESSGANVLTF.

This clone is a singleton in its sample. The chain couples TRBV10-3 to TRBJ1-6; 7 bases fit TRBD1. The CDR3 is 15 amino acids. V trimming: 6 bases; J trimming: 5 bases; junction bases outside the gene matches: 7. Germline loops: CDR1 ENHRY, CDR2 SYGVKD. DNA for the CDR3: TGTGCCATCAGCGATACCGGGACAGATAATTCACCCCTCCACTTT. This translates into CAISDTGTDNSPLHF.